Listed below are T cell receptor beta chains from one sample, sequenced in a study of T-cell memory formation after mild COVID-19. TCRdb reprocessed the 5' RACE reads via MiXCR and lists one record per CDR3 protein. The sample includes approximately 190,000 distinct CDR3 sequences, 18% of them seen just once. The sample comprised PBMCs or a T cell subset sorted from them (not recorded which). The receptors come from an adult woman who had mild COVID-19 (a few samples of this study predate the infection). Cell type and time point are not known. The CDR3 runs from the conserved cysteine through the conserved F or W. The D gene is left open where the match is weak. Clone size is stated in some rows and not others, as once, few, many or a class when expanded.

size | J | length | D | V | DNA | CDR3
- | TRBJ1-3 | 17 | TRBD1 | TRBV5-1 | TGCGCCAGCAGCGGCCCGGGACAGGAGACCTCTGGAAACACCATATATTTT | CASSGPGQETSGNTIYF
many | TRBJ1-1 | 12 | - | TRBV5-1 | TGCGCCAGCAGCTTGGATGGCTCCACCCAACTTTTT | CASSLDGSTQLF
many | TRBJ1-3 | 13 | - | TRBV20-1 | TGCAGTGCTAGAGGAGGGACTGGAAACACCATATATTTT | CSARGGTGNTIYF
- | TRBJ2-1 | 17 | TRBD2 | TRBV30 | TGTGCCTGGAGTGTACTCCGGACTAGCGGGAGAGGGGATGAGCAGTTCTTC | CAWSVLRTSGRGDEQFF
few | TRBJ1-2 | 13 | - | TRBV5-5 | TGTGCCAGCAGCTTGGAACAGGTGGGGCGCTACACCTTC | CASSLEQVGRYTF
few | TRBJ1-2 | 13 | - | TRBV28 | TGTGCCAGCAGACCGCGGGGGGGCTCTGGCTACACCTTC | CASRPRGGSGYTF
- | TRBJ2-3 | 14 | TRBD1 | TRBV30 | TGTGCCTGGAGTGTAGGGACAGGCTGGGATACGCAGTATTTT | CAWSVGTGWDTQYF
- | TRBJ2-2 | 13 | - | TRBV24-1 | TGTGCCACCCATGACGGCCCAGGCGGGGAGCTGTTTTTT | CATHDGPGGELFF
- | TRBJ2-7 | 15 | - | TRBV5-1 | TGCGCCAGCAGCCCTAACGCAGGGAGGCCCTACGAGCAGTACTTC | CASSPNAGRPYEQYF
few | TRBJ2-1 | 14 | TRBD1 | TRBV11-2 | TGTGCCAGCAGTTCTCCGGGACAGGGACGAGAGCAGTTCTTC | CASSSPGQGREQFF
few | TRBJ1-1 | 16 | - | TRBV5-1 | TGCGCCAGCAGCTTGGACAGGGTTGAAATGAACACTGAAGCTTTCTTT | CASSLDRVEMNTEAFF
few | TRBJ1-2 | 13 | - | TRBV5-4 | TGTGCCAGCAGCTTGAAGGGGGGCTATGGCTACACCTTC | CASSLKGGYGYTF
few | TRBJ2-1 | 13 | - | TRBV5-1 | TGCGCCAGCAGCGCCCGACTACCTGGTGAGCAGTTCTTC | CASSARLPGEQFF
- | TRBJ1-1 | 21 | TRBD1 | TRBV4-2 | TGTGCCAGCAGCCTACGCACCGGGACAGGGGGCGCGAGTTTTTGGAACACTGAAGCTTTCTTT | CASSLRTGTGGASFWNTEAFF
- | TRBJ2-1 | 17 | TRBD2 | TRBV6-5 | TGTGCCAGCAGTTACTCATCTAGCGGGAGCTCCTACAATGAGCAGTTCTTC | CASSYSSSGSSYNEQFF
- | TRBJ2-1 | 17 | TRBD2 | TRBV24-1 | TGTGCCACCAGTGATACAGCACTAGCGGGAAGGGACAATGAGCAGTTCTTC | CATSDTALAGRDNEQFF
few | TRBJ1-1 | 15 | TRBD1 | TRBV3-1 | TGTGCCAGCAGCCCCCGACAGGGGGGTTCCGCTGAAGCTTTCTTT | CASSPRQGGSAEAFF
medium-sized | TRBJ2-5 | 15 | - | TRBV14 | TGTGCCAGCAGCCAAGGGGGACCCCGCGGGGAGACCCAGTACTTC | CASSQGGPRGETQYF
- | TRBJ1-4 | 13 | - | TRBV2 | TGTGCCAGCAGCCTGAGAACTAATGAAAAACTGTTTTTT | CASSLRTNEKLFF
few | TRBJ1-5 | 14 | TRBD1 | TRBV12-3/TRBV12-4 | TGTGCCAGCAGTTTTTCAGGGGGTGGTCAGCCCCAGCATTTT | CASSFSGGGQPQHF
many | TRBJ2-4 | 16 | - | TRBV4-3 | TGCGCCAGCAGCCATTCACGTGAGAGCTCCCGGAACATTCAGTACTTC | CASSHSRESSRNIQYF
- | TRBJ2-6 | 20 | TRBD1 | TRBV7-9 | TGTGCCAGCAGCTCCGGACCCGTGAAACAGGGGGCTAAGGGGGCCAACGTCCTGACTTTC | CASSSGPVKQGAKGANVLTF
few | TRBJ2-1 | 14 | TRBD1 | TRBV6-5 | TGTGCCAGCAGCCAAGACAGGGGGTGGAATGAGCAGTTCTTC | CASSQDRGWNEQFF
few | TRBJ2-4 | 13 | - | TRBV12-3/TRBV12-4 | TGTGCCAGCAGTTTTAGCGGAGGGAACATTCAGTACTTC | CASSFSGGNIQYF
few | TRBJ2-3 | 15 | TRBD2 | TRBV5-1 | TGCGCCAGCAAGACAGCGGGAGGGGGCACAGATACGCAGTATTTT | CASKTAGGGTDTQYF
- | TRBJ1-1 | 15 | - | TRBV12-3/TRBV12-4 | TGTGCCAGCAGCCTCGGGGGCACATTGAACACTGAAGCTTTCTTT | CASSLGGTLNTEAFF
- | TRBJ1-5 | 13 | - | TRBV18 | TGTGCCAGCTCAGGAGGGAAGGATCAGCCCCAGCATTTT | CASSGGKDQPQHF
once | TRBJ2-3 | 12 | - | TRBV4-2 | TGTGCCAGCAGCCAGTCGATGGATACGCAGTATTTT | CASSQSMDTQYF
few | TRBJ2-7 | 15 | TRBD1 | TRBV7-9 | TGTGCCAGCAGCTTAGCCAGTGCAGGGGGACACGAGCAGTACTTC | CASSLASAGGHEQYF
few | TRBJ2-3 | 16 | TRBD2 | TRBV3-1 | TGTGCCAGCAGCCACTTACTAGCGGGGGGGCCAGATACGCAGTATTTT | CASSHLLAGGPDTQYF
- | TRBJ2-7 | 12 | TRBD2 | TRBV29-1 | TGCAGCGGGGGGACTAGCGGGAGTGAGCAGTACTTC | CSGGTSGSEQYF
few | TRBJ1-6 | 15 | TRBD1 | TRBV5-6 | TGTGCCAGCAGCTGGGACAGGGGGTTAAATTCACCCCTCCACTTT | CASSWDRGLNSPLHF
few | TRBJ1-5 | 15 | - | TRBV7-8 | TGTGCCAGCAGCTTAGCGGCGGGAAGCAATCAGCCCCAGCATTTT | CASSLAAGSNQPQHF
many | TRBJ2-5 | 15 | - | TRBV7-2 | TGTGCCAGCACCCGGCCGGCCGGCAACCAAGAGACCCAGTACTTC | CASTRPAGNQETQYF
- | TRBJ1-1 | 15 | - | TRBV5-5 | TGTGCCAGCAGCTTCCAAGGGGGTCTGAACACTGAAGCTTTCTTT | CASSFQGGLNTEAFF
many | TRBJ2-2 | 13 | - | TRBV6-1 | TGTGCCACCCTCCGGCTAGAGGCCGGGGAGCTGTTTTTT | CATLRLEAGELFF
- | TRBJ2-5 | 17 | - | TRBV7-9 | TGTGCCAGCAGGCGGGGTACCGCGGGGGCTCACCAAGAGACCCAGTACTTC | CASRRGTAGAHQETQYF
few | TRBJ1-6 | 16 | TRBD1 | TRBV6-5 | TGTGCCAGCAGCAACTCGGGACAGGGGGCTTATTCACCCCTCCACTTT | CASSNSGQGAYSPLHF
- | TRBJ1-2 | 13 | - | TRBV6-5 | TGTGCCAGCAGTCCGGGACCTCTGTTTGGCTACACCTTC | CASSPGPLFGYTF
- | TRBJ1-6 | 15 | - | TRBV5-4 | TGTGCCAGCAAATCGTCTGGACAGTCAAATTCACCCCTCCACTTT | CASKSSGQSNSPLHF
- | TRBJ1-1 | 17 | TRBD1 | TRBV7-2 | TGTGCCAGCAGCCCGCGGAGAGGGACAGCCATGAACACTGAAGCTTTCTTT | CASSPRRGTAMNTEAFF
- | TRBJ2-1 | 15 | - | TRBV24-1 | TGTGCCACCAGTGATGGAAGGTACAGCCCCAATGAGCAGTTCTTC | CATSDGRYSPNEQFF
many | TRBJ2-1 | 16 | - | TRBV9 | TGTGCCAGCAGCCCCCGAGTGGGGGGCTTCAACAATGAGCAGTTCTTC | CASSPRVGGFNNEQFF
few | TRBJ2-3 | 13 | - | TRBV24-1 | TGTGCCACCAGTGATCCGGTCAGGGATACGCAGTATTTT | CATSDPVRDTQYF
- | TRBJ1-1 | 14 | - | TRBV6-5 | TGTGCCAGCAGTCCCGGGCCTCAGAGCACTGAAGCTTTCTTT | CASSPGPQSTEAFF
many | TRBJ1-2 | 13 | - | TRBV12-3/TRBV12-4 | TGTGCCAGCAGTTTAGTGGCAAACTATGGCTACACCTTC | CASSLVANYGYTF